The entry below describes one T cell receptor (beta chain). The clone's antigen remains unknown. The protocol used for the library was the immunoSEQ multiplex PCR assay. The multiplex PCR relied on a mix of 60 forward primers for TCR Vbeta segments and 13 reverse primers for TCR Jbeta segments. A multiplex PCR assay on genomic DNA amplified the CDR3 region of rearranged TCR beta genes. Amplified TCR beta libraries were sequenced as 87-base-pair reads on the Illumina HiSeq System. The source study handled its data this way. A later analysis tallied 70 million to 100 million unique TCR beta chains across the 666 repertoires, and 10 million to 11 million of those chains were shared by two or more donors. A nearest-neighbor algorithm error-corrected the raw reads and collapsed the reads into unique sequences, merging closely related sequences to remove PCR and sequencing errors. CDR3 sequences were aligned to IMGT reference sequences to assign V, D and J gene segments. Each retained sequence needed at least a six-nucleotide match to both a V gene segment and a J gene segment. A rearrangement counted as productive if the CDR3 had no stop codons and remained in frame with V and J, and every other rearrangement counted as non-productive. CDR3 was defined according to IMGT convention as the region running from the second conserved V-encoded cysteine to the conserved J-encoded phenylalanine. The earlier analysis of roughly 590 of the donors excluded sequences that lacked an unambiguous match to a single V gene segment. In an earlier analysis of 500 to 750 of the donors, V segments were called functional above 56.7% productive rearrangements and were called segregating when the between-donor standard deviation exceeded 5%. A statistical classification framework was developed to diagnose cytomegalovirus status using the catalog of TCR beta chain sequences. In a later analysis, V and J genes were assigned by comparing TCR nucleotide sequences against IMGT/GENE-DB human TR gene sequences. The TCRdist pipeline was used in a later analysis to assign CDR3 sequences and most-parsimonious VDJ recombination scenarios. In a later analysis, each TCR beta chain was defined by its CDR3 amino acid sequence together with its V-gene family, and reads lacking a unique V-gene family were excluded. A later analysis removed several hundred highly shared, low-generation-probability nucleotide sequences to deal with suspected cross-contamination and a sequencing artifact. For each public chain, a later analysis derived a clonal expansion index from normalized ranks of inferred template counts within each repertoire. In a later analysis, generation probabilities were computed with a VDJ recombination model fitted to out-of-frame rearrangements, and the resulting probabilities were checked against IGoR. Hypergeometric tests were used in a later analysis to score TCR-TCR, TCR-HLA and TCR-CMV co-occurrence, with a repertoire-size bias correction applied to the TCR pairs. In a later analysis, false discovery rates were estimated by permuting HLA or CMV assignments 20 times. In a later analysis, co-occurring TCRs were grouped using DBSCAN, and TCRdist sequence similarity was added for clustering within HLA-allele-positive subsets. Repertoires with fewer than 30,000 or more than 120,000 public chains were left out of co-occurrence clustering, as were about 5 repertoires with anomalous nucleotide sharing. The table was pulled from immuneACCESS by TCRdb, which kept in-frame rearrangements only. Such tables lose some clones; where checked, under half of the loss comes from unresolved V genes, and the rest has no known cause. V and J calls and clone size are those listed in that table; D and trimming were worked out from the DNA. The sample table on file contains over 65,000 clones. Jointly, the top ten make up around 1.1% of the sample.

The data stem from a study of cytomegalovirus exposure and HLA in healthy donors (dated 2017 in TCRdb). Context from the whole study: According to an earlier analysis of a few hundred of the donors, about 170 million T cells yielded 117 million unique TCR beta sequences and more than 250 Gb of sequence data. Using immunosequencing, the study profiled T cell repertoires from 500 to 800 subjects and related those repertoires to cytomegalovirus serostatus. An early release covering roughly 640 HLA-typed donors comprised 300 to 350 gigabases of sequencing data and tens of millions of unique TCR sequences. Rather than drawing on any new phenotypic data, the later analysis identified candidate immune exposures from TCR beta sequences and the way those sequences occurred across donors. A later analysis re-examined previously published TCR beta repertoires from roughly 650 donors and added high-resolution HLA genotyping to investigate patterns of TCR occurrence. Typing coverage differed by locus: A, B, C, DRB1 and DQB1 were typed in roughly 620-630 donors, DQA1 in about 560, DPA1 in 600 to 610, and DPB1 in about 450. Besides the first cohort of around 700 subjects, a separate validation cohort made up of roughly 130 different subjects was used. Because of strong linkage in the cohort, roughly five DR-DQ haplotypes were treated as single units for association and clustering. A later genetic analysis used genome-wide SNP genotypes for about 65% of the roughly 700 donors, treating that subset as a discovery cohort. Every repertoire in the discovery cohort had been generated on one and the same sequencing platform. On average, roughly 240,000 unique TCR beta nucleotide sequences were sequenced per donor among a few hundred genotyped donors of the cohort, with roughly 18% of those sequences being non-productive. To decide whether each TCR beta V gene segment behaved as functional or pseudogenic, an earlier analysis of several hundred of the donors relied on high-throughput TCR beta sequencing. Of the approximately 400 genotyped donors, 65% to 90% were placed in the genetic ancestry cluster associated with self-reported Caucasian donors. To predict cytomegalovirus infection status, the study combined high-throughput TCR immunosequencing, statistical association of individual TCRs with disease status, and machine learning. The study aimed to test whether cataloging public T cell receptors could reveal signatures of past pathogen exposure. Class I and class II HLA loci were covered by the typing at four-digit resolution. Alongside the repertoire data, information on donor age, sex, ethnicity and CMV serostatus was compiled.

The CDR3 sequence holds 13 residues, the cysteine and phenylalanine included. Only CDR3 DNA remains: 39 bases, in frame from the first base. Reading the germline V gene gives CDR1 SGHVS and CDR2 FQNEAQ. V is clipped by 0 bases and J by 6 bases, and the sequence between their germline boundaries is 8 bases long. Beyond this particular receptor, the publication reports: A later analysis reported that several top co-occurrence clusters appeared linked to parvovirus B19, influenza, CMV and Epstein-Barr virus. In a later analysis, most CMV-associated TCR beta chains were found to appear HLA-restricted, with HLA associations seemingly driven largely by CMV exposure. Fewer than 20 rarely observed V segments, including chromosome 9 orphons, were excluded from the earlier analysis of approximately 500 of the donors because counts were too low. A further reported finding was that TCR beta sequences accurately predicted the HLA-A and HLA-B alleles for most subjects in the first cohort. Broadly in line with IMGT annotations, most TCR beta V segments showed up in productive rearrangements about 87% or about 30% of the time in an earlier analysis of about 500 of the donors. In this cohort, only TCR beta chains were sequenced, and detectable features were limited by the absence of alpha or paired-chain data. Because the 87-base-pair reads could not distinguish some IMGT-functional V segments, including TRBV6-2 and TRBV6-3, those segments were excluded. In vitro tests confirmed that a few of the cytomegalovirus-associated TCR beta chains recognize cytomegalovirus antigens. Roughly uniform sequencing depth across donors was assumed in presence/absence analyses, although this assumption may not hold. A cluster of highly shared sequence variants was judged likely to represent a technical artifact of the sequencing pipeline. A later genetic analysis associated a missense DCLRE1C variant with V-gene and J-gene trimming of TCR beta chains, and an independent cohort replicated the association. A total of about 150 TCR beta chains were listed by the study as associated with cytomegalovirus. Because HLA typing was unavailable for some donors at each locus, only the typed subset was used in association tests. Assigning TCR associations to individual alleles was difficult when HLA alleles, especially DR and DQ, strongly co-occurred. Linkage disequilibrium might explain the correlated functional status among segregating V segments, but an unknown experimental factor could not be ruled out. According to a later genetic analysis, donors in an Asian-associated ancestry cluster had fewer N-insertions in productive TCRs than the approximately 700-donor mean. In a later analysis, HLA-associated TCR beta chains showed more clonal expansion and lower generation probabilities than non-associated chains that were equally common. The only immune exposure information available for the cohort was CMV serostatus. The authors suggested that the approach could potentially be generalized to other disease states and immunological phenotypes. While some public TCRs were present in many individuals, most TCR sequences turned up only very rarely across donors. In a later analysis, the rate of TCR association differed among HLA loci, with DRB1 alleles having the most associated TCRs and HLA-C alleles having the fewest. A later analysis associated approximately 17,000 TCR beta sequences with specific HLA alleles at a false discovery rate of 0.05. The classifier was reported to diagnose cytomegalovirus status with high specificity and sensitivity in both the original and validation cohorts.

The cohort comprised fewer than 750 healthy bone marrow donors. At the time of sampling, all cohort members were nominally healthy, though unrecorded immune exposures were likely present. The donor tested CMV seronegative, placing the donor among the 350 to 400 seronegative members of the cohort. A peripheral blood sample was provided by each donor, and peripheral blood mononuclear cells were used for TCR beta sequencing. The Qiagen DNeasy Blood Extraction Kit was used to extract genomic DNA from the blood cell samples. The receptor chain draws on TRBV7-8 and TRBJ1-2; the D gene is unclear. Source material: PBMCs. The sequence was collected from a woman in her twenties or thirties in good health and CMV-seronegative. The nucleotide sequence is TGTGCCAGCAGCTTAGCGGCAGGAAATGGCTACACCTTC. Its protein product is CASSLAAGNGYTF.